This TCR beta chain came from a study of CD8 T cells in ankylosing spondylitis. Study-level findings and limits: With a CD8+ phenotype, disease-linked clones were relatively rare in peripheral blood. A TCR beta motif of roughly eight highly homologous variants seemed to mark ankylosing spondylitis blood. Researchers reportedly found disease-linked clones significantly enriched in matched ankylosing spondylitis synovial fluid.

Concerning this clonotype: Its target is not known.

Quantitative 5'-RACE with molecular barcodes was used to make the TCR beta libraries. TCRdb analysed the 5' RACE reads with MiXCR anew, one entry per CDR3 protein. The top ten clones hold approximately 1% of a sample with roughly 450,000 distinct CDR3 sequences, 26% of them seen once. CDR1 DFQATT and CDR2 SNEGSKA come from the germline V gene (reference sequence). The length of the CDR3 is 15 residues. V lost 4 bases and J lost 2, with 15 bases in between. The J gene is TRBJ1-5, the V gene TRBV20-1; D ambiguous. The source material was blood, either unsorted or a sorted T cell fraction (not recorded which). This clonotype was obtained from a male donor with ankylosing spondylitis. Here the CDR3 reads CSATRPGGGNQPQHF. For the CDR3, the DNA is TGCAGTGCTACCCGCCCGGGCGGTGGCAATCAGCCCCAGCATTTT.